A single sample is the source of the 27 T cell receptor beta chains below, sequenced in a study of vaccination and CD4 T cells after COVID-19. The treatment here: approximately nine-day PBMC culture with coronavirus spike peptide pools or control peptides (ViraFEST assay). Their cognate antigens are unknown. The Oncomine TCR Beta short-read assay sequenced DNA from cultured CD4+ T cells. A single record per CDR3 protein comes from TCRdb applying MiXCR to the PCR reads. This sample has more than 13,000 distinct CDR3 sequences, with around 55% found just once. This sample comprised CD4+ T cells from blood, cultured in vitro, obtained before SARS-CoV-2 vaccination. These receptors all stem from a human donor who had recovered from COVID-19.

The chain links TRBV15 to TRBJ2-7, with 10 bases that match TRBD1. J lost 5 bases, V lost 0 bases, and 4 bases had no gene match. Germline V lookup: CDR1 LNHNV, CDR2 YYDKDF (reference sequence). The CDR3 length is 15 residues. The CDR3 loop is CATSRDPGTGDEQYF. The CDR3 nucleotides are TGTGCCACCAGCAGAGATCCCGGGACAGGGGACGAGCAGTACTTC.

CDR3 in DNA: TGTGCCAGCAGTGTTGGGACAAACTCCTACGAGCAGTACTTC. It encodes CASSVGTNSYEQYF. The chain combines TRBV2 with TRBJ2-7; D perhaps matches TRBD1 (6 bases). Trimming pared 4 bases from V and 0 bases from J, leaving 10 bases between. This CDR3 has 14 amino acids. Germline CDR1 is SNHLY and CDR2 is FYNNEI.

The chain links TRBV4-1 to TRBJ1-1; TRBD1 matches 9 bases. This CDR3 region has 18 residues. Germline lookup yields CDR1 MGHRA and CDR2 YSYEKL. V lost 2 bases, J lost 2 bases, and 12 bases stayed unmatched. CDR3 nucleotide sequence: TGCGCCAGCAGCCAACCCGTAACAGGGGGCGTCGGAAACACTGAAGCTTTCTTT. It specifies CASSQPVTGGVGNTEAFF.

The chain has TRBV19 and TRBJ1-2; TRBD1 matches at 9 bases. This CDR3 spans 14 amino acids. V was pared by 6 bases and J by 4 bases, with 6 bases of the junction left unmatched. Germline CDR1 LNHDA, CDR2 SQIVND (reference sequence). The chain's CDR3 is CASRGTGTTYGYTF. CDR3 bases: TGTGCCAGTAGGGGGACAGGGACAACCTATGGCTACACCTTC.

V is TRBV7-9 and J is TRBJ2-3; 11 bases are shared with TRBD2. Per the germline V gene, CDR1 is SEHNR and CDR2 is FQNEAQ (reference sequence). V shed 2 bases and J 4 bases; nucleotides not matched to a gene: 2. This CDR3 is 15 amino acids long. The CDR3 bases are TGTGCCAGCAGCTTAAAGACTAGCGGGGCAGATACGCAGTATTTT. Translating it yields CASSLKTSGADTQYF.

V and J are TRBV6-5 and TRBJ1-2; 8 bases line up with TRBD1. The CDR3 extends over 13 amino acids. V shed 4 bases and J 5 bases; nucleotides not matched to a gene: 3. Germline values: CDR1 MNHEY, CDR2 SVGAGI. The CDR3 DNA reads as TGTGCCAGCAGTTCCCAGGGGGCGTATGGCTACACCTTC. Translating gives CASSSQGAYGYTF.

This clonotype has a handful of counts. V usage is TRBV7-8 and J usage is TRBJ1-1, with 8 bases lining up with TRBD1. Germline assignment: CDR1 SGHVS and CDR2 FQNEAQ. Unmatched junction bases numbered 10, after V lost 6 bases and J lost 4 bases. The length of the CDR3 is 15 residues. CDR3 protein: CASSLATGDFTEAFF. The CDR3, as DNA: TGTGCCAGCAGTCTAGCGACAGGGGACTTCACTGAAGCTTTCTTT.

This clonotype was observed a handful of times. The genes are TRBV28 and TRBJ1-6; 9 bases fit TRBD1. After removal of 4 bases from V and 4 bases from J, the junction contained 11 bases not matched to a gene. CDR3 length: 18 residues. CDR1 and CDR2 (germline): MDHEN, SYDVKM. The CDR3 here is CASSSRQGGIGYNSPLHF. The CDR3 DNA reads as TGTGCCAGCAGTTCCCGACAGGGGGGAATAGGGTATAATTCACCCCTCCACTTT.

This clonotype was seen a few times. The chain carries TRBV6-1 and TRBJ1-5; 9 bases match TRBD1. CDR1 and CDR2 from the germline V gene are MNHNS and SASEGT. This CDR3 comprises 13 residues. V shed 11 bases and J 3 bases; nucleotides not matched to a gene: 5. The CDR3 coding sequence is TGTGCCGTTAACAGGGGGCTCAATCAGCCCCAGCATTTT. It yields the protein CAVNRGLNQPQHF.

The V and J genes are TRBV2 and TRBJ1-1; 12 bases line up with TRBD1. Germline loops: CDR1 SNHLY, CDR2 FYNNEI. After removal of 9 bases from V and 7 bases from J, the junction contained 9 bases not matched to a gene. The length of the CDR3 is 14 residues. The CDR3 reads CARQGDRGRVEAFF. Written as DNA, the CDR3 is TGTGCCAGACAGGGGGACAGGGGGCGGGTTGAAGCTTTCTTT.

This clonotype is a singleton in its sample. The chain joins TRBV2 to TRBJ1-2; D call uncertain. This CDR3 is built from 15 residues. Trimming left V 7 bases short and J 6 bases short, with 21 bases between. Per germline, CDR1 SNHLY and CDR2 FYNNEI. The DNA of the CDR3 is TGTGCCAGCATAGCACCTACTAAAGTCGGGGATGGCTACACCTTC. This translates into CASIAPTKVGDGYTF.

V gene TRBV28 combines with J gene TRBJ2-1; D unclear. The V gene's germline CDR1 is MDHEN and CDR2 SYDVKM. There are 12 residues in the CDR3. V was cut by 4 bases and J by 6 bases, with 7 bases left in between. The CDR3 protein is CASSSGPNEQFF. The CDR3 DNA sequence: TGTGCCAGCAGTTCCGGGCCCAATGAGCAGTTCTTC.

This chain uses TRBV7-9 with TRBJ1-1; D is possibly TRBD1 (6 bases). The CDR3 runs to 15 residues. V was clipped by 2 bases and J by 2 bases, with 12 bases between them. Germline CDR1 SEHNR, CDR2 FQNEAQ (reference sequence). The DNA of the CDR3 is TGTGCCAGCAGCTTATGGGGGCAGACAAACACTGAAGCTTTCTTT. Translating it yields CASSLWGQTNTEAFF.

The rearrangement uses TRBV27 and TRBJ1-6; 7 nucleotides match TRBD1. This CDR3 is built from 13 residues. Per the germline V gene, CDR1 is MNHEY and CDR2 is SMNVEV (reference sequence). The V gene end was trimmed by 3 bases and the J gene end by 10 bases; junction bases not matched to a gene: 3. The CDR3 DNA sequence: TGTGCCAGCAGTTTCAGGGGGAGGTCACCCCTCCACTTT. Its protein is CASSFRGRSPLHF.

This clonotype was seen only a few times. This chain connects TRBV15 to TRBJ2-4; D ambiguous. The V and J ends lost 0 bases and 0 bases respectively, with 6 bases between them. Germline assignment: CDR1 LNHNV and CDR2 YYDKDF (reference sequence). The CDR3 extends over 15 amino acids. The CDR3: CATSRDRVAKNIQYF. The CDR3 DNA sequence: TGTGCCACCAGCAGAGATCGAGTAGCCAAAAACATTCAGTACTTC.

The genes are TRBV6-2 or TRBV6-3 and TRBJ2-7; 9 bases are a match to TRBD2. Per the germline V gene, CDR1 is MNHEY and CDR2 is SVGEGT. J was trimmed by 5 bases and V by 2 bases; bases with no gene match: 16. The CDR3 is made up of 18 amino acids. The CDR3 nucleotides are TGTGCCAGCAGTTACGGGTCTTCTTGGCGGGGGGGCTTCCACGAGCAGTACTTC. Translating it yields CASSYGSSWRGGFHEQYF.

The chain couples TRBV24-1 to TRBJ2-3, with D uncertain. CDR3 length: 14 residues. Germline CDR1 reads KGHDR; CDR2 reads SFDVKD. V was clipped by 5 bases and J by 6 bases, with 14 bases between them. The CDR3 region is CATSGAAATDTQYF. CDR3 nucleotide sequence: TGTGCCACCAGTGGTGCGGCGGCAACGGATACGCAGTATTTT.

This clonotype appeared a few times. This chain connects TRBV7-2 to TRBJ1-1; a possible D gene is TRBD1 (5 bases). Per germline, CDR1 SGHTA and CDR2 FQGNSA. The CDR3 has 13 amino acids. Trimming cost V 0 bases and J 11 bases, with 13 bases left between them. The CDR3 DNA is TGTGCCAGCAGCTTAGCGGGGGGGGTTCTCGCTTTCTTT. It translates to CASSLAGGVLAFF. Combining the CDR3 with reference TRBV7-2 and TRBJ1-1 gives the whole variable domain GAGVSQSPSNKVTEKGKDVELRCDPISGHTALYWYRQSLGQGLEFLIYFQGNSAPDKSGLPSDRFSAERTGGSVSTLTIQRTQQEDSAVYLCASSLAGGVLAFFGQGTRLTVV.

This clonotype was seen a handful of times. The rearrangement uses TRBV7-2 and TRBJ1-2; 7 bases align to TRBD1. CDR3 size: 14 residues. Unmatched junction bases numbered 9, after V lost 5 bases and J lost 6 bases. The V gene's germline CDR1 is SGHTA and CDR2 FQGNSA. The CDR3, as DNA: TGTGCCAGCAGCGTACAGGGGACGGGCGATGGCTACACCTTC. Amino acid sequence: CASSVQGTGDGYTF.

V usage is TRBV7-9 and J usage is TRBJ2-7; TRBD2 matches 14 bases. Germline CDR1 is SEHNR and CDR2 is FQNEAQ (reference sequence). V dropped 5 bases and J dropped 7; count of bases not matched to a gene: 4. The CDR3 loop spans 14 amino acids. DNA for the CDR3: TGTGCCAGCAGCAGCGGACTAGCGGGAGGTGAGCAGTACTTC. Translating it yields CASSSGLAGGEQYF.

The chain links TRBV2 to TRBJ1-1, with D possibly TRBD1 on 5 matching bases. This CDR3 contains 13 residues. Trimming took 6 bases from V and 7 from J, leaving 15 bases between them. CDR1 SNHLY and CDR2 FYNNEI come from the germline V gene. The CDR3 spells CASRNDGGSEAFF. DNA for the CDR3: TGTGCCAGCAGAAACGACGGGGGGAGTGAAGCTTTCTTT. Supplemented by reference TRBV2 and TRBJ1-1, the full variable domain reads EPEVTQTPSHQVTQMGQEVILRCVPISNHLYFYWYRQILGQKVEFLVSFYNNEISEKSEIFDDQFSVERPDGSNFTLKIRSTKLEDSAMYFCASRNDGGSEAFFGQGTRLTVV.

J is TRBJ1-2 and V is TRBV6-5, with 7 bases aligning to TRBD1. This CDR3 is 16 amino acids long. Trimming took 2 bases from V and 5 from J; bases not matched to a gene: 11. Germline assignment: CDR1 MNHEY and CDR2 SVGAGI. The CDR3 nucleotides read TGTGCCAGCAGTTACCTCGGACAGGCAAAGGGTTATGGCTACACCTTC. It translates to CASSYLGQAKGYGYTF.

The genes are TRBV19 and TRBJ1-2; no clear D. CDR1 is LNHDA, CDR2 SQIVND, per germline (reference sequence). The CDR3 spans 14 residues. The V end lost 8 bases, the J end lost 3 bases, and 16 bases lay between the germline ends. The CDR3 loop is CASRDFEGDYGYTF. The CDR3 DNA reads TGTGCCAGTCGAGATTTCGAGGGAGACTATGGCTACACCTTC.

The table lists this clonotype with a few counts. The chain uses TRBV18 and TRBJ1-1; TRBD1 matches 9 bases. The V segment lost 6 bases and the J segment 4 bases; nucleotides outside the gene matches: 9. Germline V gives CDR1 KGHSH, CDR2 LQKENI. The CDR3 is 15 residues long. The CDR3 coding sequence is TGTGCCAGCTCTCCGGGGGGGACAGGGTCCACTGAAGCTTTCTTT. It yields the protein CASSPGGTGSTEAFF.

V is TRBV6-1 and J is TRBJ1-1; 8 bases align to TRBD1. The V and J ends lost 8 bases and 5 bases, in that order; junction bases with no gene match: 16. Germline values: CDR1 MNHNS, CDR2 SASEGT. The CDR3 runs to 16 residues. The CDR3 loop reads CASWNNRQGPGTEAFF. CDR3 nucleotide sequence: TGTGCCAGCTGGAACAATCGACAGGGGCCGGGAACTGAAGCTTTCTTT.

V and J are TRBV15 and TRBJ2-1, with 8 bases that match TRBD2. Per germline, CDR1 LNHNV and CDR2 YYDKDF (reference sequence). The CDR3 has 15 residues. V dropped 3 bases and J dropped 2; count of bases not matched to a gene: 3. The CDR3, as DNA: TGTGCCACCAGCAGCAGGACTAGCCCCTACAATGAGCAGTTCTTC. Translation: CATSSRTSPYNEQFF. Supplemented by reference TRBV15 and TRBJ2-1, the full variable domain reads DAMVIQNPRYQVTQFGKPVTLSCSQTLNHNVMYWYQQKSSQAPKLLFHYYDKDFNNEADTPDNFQSRRPNTSFCFLDIRSPGLGDTAMYLCATSSRTSPYNEQFFGPGTRLTVL.

The gene calls are TRBV2 and TRBJ2-7, with D unresolved. V dropped 6 bases and J dropped 2 bases, with 5 bases sitting between them. Germline CDR1 reads SNHLY; CDR2 reads FYNNEI. This CDR3 has 11 amino acids. The CDR3 loop is CASRVTYEQYF. The CDR3 DNA reads as TGTGCCAGCAGGGTAACCTACGAGCAGTACTTC.